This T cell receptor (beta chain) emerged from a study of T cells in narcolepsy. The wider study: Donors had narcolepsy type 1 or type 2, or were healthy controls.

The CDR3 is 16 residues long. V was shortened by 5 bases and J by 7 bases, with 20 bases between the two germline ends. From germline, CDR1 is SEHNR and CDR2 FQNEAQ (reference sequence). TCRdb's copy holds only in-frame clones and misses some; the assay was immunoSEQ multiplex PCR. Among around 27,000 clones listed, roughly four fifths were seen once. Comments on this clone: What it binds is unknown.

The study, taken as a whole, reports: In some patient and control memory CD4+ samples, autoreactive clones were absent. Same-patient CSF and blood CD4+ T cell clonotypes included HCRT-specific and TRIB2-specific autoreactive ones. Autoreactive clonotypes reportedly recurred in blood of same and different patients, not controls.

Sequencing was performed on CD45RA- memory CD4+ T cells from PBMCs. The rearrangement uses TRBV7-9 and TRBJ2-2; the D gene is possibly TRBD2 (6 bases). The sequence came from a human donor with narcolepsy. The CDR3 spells CASSPRWFQAGGELFF. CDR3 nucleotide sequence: TGTGCCAGCAGCCCCAGATGGTTCCAAGCGGGCGGGGAGCTGTTTTTT. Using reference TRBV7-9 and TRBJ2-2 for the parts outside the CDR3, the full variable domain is DTGVSQNPRHKITKRGQNVTFRCDPISEHNRLYWYRQTLGQGPEFLTYFQNEAQLEKSRLLSDRFSAERPKGSFSTLEIQRTEQGDSAMYLCASSPRWFQAGGELFFGEGSRLTVL.